This T cell receptor beta chain was retrieved from a study of monozygotic twins with cystic fibrosis. Trimming took 4 bases from V and 3 from J, leaving 6 bases between them. CDR1 is SGHRS and CDR2 is YFSETQ in the germline V gene. This CDR3 is 12 amino acids long. Only in-frame clones appear in the TCRdb table, and some are missing; sequencing was by immunoSEQ multiplex PCR. This sample carries about 15,000 clones, nearly 99% of them seen once, and the ten largest clones take approximately 0.41%. The sample consisted of blood. This receptor was identified in a girl aged 2-10 years with cystic fibrosis. The genes are TRBV5-1 and TRBJ2-3; D gene ambiguous. CDR3 coding DNA: TGCGCCAGCAGCCCCCAAACAGATACGCAGTATTTT. Translating gives CASSPQTDTQYF.